These 23 T cell receptor beta chains were sequenced from one sample in a study of beta chain features in type 1 diabetes. All of the isolated RNA was reverse transcribed, so expressed TCRB transcripts were sequenced. Generated by immunoSEQ multiplex PCR, the TCRdb table keeps only in-frame clones and is missing some. Here the sample spans 300,000 to 400,000 clones, 9.6% being singletons. Study-wide findings and caveats: Moderate but significant shortening of TCRB CDR3s was recorded in all four CD4+ subsets from Type 1 diabetes patients.

Their cognate antigens are unknown. The material sequenced was central memory CD4+ T cells from blood. These receptors came from a man under 40 with type 1 diabetes.

V is TRBV11-2 and J is TRBJ2-7; tentatively, D is TRBD2 (6 bases). Germline V CDR1 and CDR2: SGHAT, FQNNGV. V was pared by 5 bases and J by 3 bases, with 20 bases between. The CDR3 sequence is 16 residues long. CDR3 in amino acids: CASSPGGRTGSYEQYF. The CDR3 coding sequence is TGTGCCAGCAGCCCCGGAGGGCGGACCGGGAGCTACGAGCAGTACTTC.

A few counts support this clone. The chain carries TRBV4-2 and TRBJ1-5; the D is unclear. The V gene's germline CDR1 is LGHNA and CDR2 YNFKEQ. The CDR3 is made up of 15 amino acids. The V end lost 0 bases, the J end lost 7 bases, and 13 bases lay between the germline ends. The CDR3 region has the DNA TGTGCCAGCAGCCAAGATGGAGGGCCCCAGCAGCCCCAGCATTTT. Translation: CASSQDGGPQQPQHF.

In its sample, this clone was seen many times. The rearrangement uses TRBV5-4 and TRBJ2-1, with D hard to call. Trimming cost V 0 bases and J 13 bases, with 14 bases left between them. Germline-derived CDR1 and CDR2 are SGHNT and YYREEE (reference sequence). The CDR3 runs to 13 residues. CDR3 loop: CASSLEGRFAQFF. The CDR3 nucleotides are TGTGCCAGCAGCTTGGAGGGCAGGTTCGCACAGTTCTTC.

Only a few counts were recorded for this clone. The rearrangement uses TRBV5-1 and TRBJ1-5; 8 nucleotides agree with TRBD1. Looked up from germline, CDR1 is SGHRS and CDR2 is YFSETQ. With 0 bases clipped from V and 6 bases from J, the junction kept 5 bases outside the gene matches. The CDR3 is made up of 15 amino acids. This CDR3 is CASSLEGTGLQPQHF. The CDR3 DNA sequence: TGCGCCAGCAGCTTGGAGGGGACAGGACTTCAGCCCCAGCATTTT.

The CDR3 sequence: CASSMGGQAPSYEQYF. The CDR3 bases are TGTGCCAGTAGTATGGGCGGACAGGCCCCTTCCTACGAGCAGTACTTC. This sequence joins TRBV19 and TRBJ2-7; 7 bases map to TRBD1. CDR3 length: 16 amino acids. CDR1 and CDR2 from the germline V gene are LNHDA and SQIVND (reference sequence). The V and J ends lost 3 bases and 1 base, in that order; junction bases with no gene match: 9.

This clone turned up a few times. The DNA of the CDR3 is TGTGCCAGTAGTATCAAGGAGGCCCTCTCCACAGATACGCAGTATTTT. Residues: CASSIKEALSTDTQYF. V gene TRBV19 combines with J gene TRBJ2-3; D perhaps matches TRBD2 (5 bases). V lost 3 bases and J 2 bases, leaving 15 bases between the germline ends. CDR3 length equals 16 residues. CDR1 is LNHDA and CDR2 is SQIVND in the germline V gene (reference sequence).

V usage is TRBV25-1 and J usage is TRBJ2-7; 7 positions match TRBD1. The CDR3 contains 14 residues. Germline V CDR1 and CDR2: MGHDK, SYGVNS. The V and J ends lost 5 bases and 3 bases, in that order; junction bases with no gene match: 7. The CDR3 loop is CASSRQGVGYEQYF. The CDR3 bases are TGTGCCAGCAGTCGTCAGGGGGTGGGCTACGAGCAGTACTTC.

This clone was seen only a few times. The chain is built from TRBV5-1 and TRBJ2-7; 7 bases are a match to TRBD2. This CDR3 is 14 amino acids long. Germline values: CDR1 SGHRS, CDR2 YFSETQ. The ends lost 0 bases at V and 5 bases at J; junction bases unmatched: 5. The CDR3 nucleotides read TGCGCCAGCAGCTTGGGACTAGCATGGGACGAGCAGTACTTC. Translation: CASSLGLAWDEQYF. Using reference TRBV5-1 and TRBJ2-7 for the parts outside the CDR3, the full variable domain is KAGVTQTPRYLIKTRGQQVTLSCSPISGHRSVSWYQQTPGQGLQFLFEYFSETQRNKGNFPGRFSGRQFSNSRSEMNVSTLELGDSALYLCASSLGLAWDEQYFGPGTRLTVT.

The chain recombines TRBV11-2 with TRBJ2-7, with D possibly TRBD2 on 6 matching bases. V was cut by 5 bases and J by 2 bases, with 13 bases left in between. The CDR3 consists of 14 residues. In germline, CDR1 is SGHAT, CDR2 FQNNGV. CDR3 in DNA: TGTGCCAGCAGCACCGGGACTCGGACCTACGAGCAGTACTTC. Protein sequence: CASSTGTRTYEQYF.

The chain uses TRBV7-9 and TRBJ2-2; 11 bases are a match to TRBD1. Germline V gene sequence: CDR1 SEHNR, CDR2 FQNEAQ (reference sequence). The CDR3 contains 15 residues. J was trimmed by 4 bases and V by 5 bases; bases with no gene match: 3. The CDR3 DNA sequence: TGTGCCAGCAGCCAGGACAGGGGGCGCACCGGGGAGCTGTTTTTT. Protein sequence: CASSQDRGRTGELFF.

This clone has a handful of counts. The chain links TRBV27 to TRBJ1-2, with D tentatively TRBD1 (6 bases). Between the trimmed V and J ends, which lost 5 bases and 8 bases, there was a span of 12 bases. The CDR3 contains 12 residues. Germline V gene lookup returns CDR1 MNHEY and CDR2 SMNVEV (reference sequence). In nucleotides, the CDR3 is TGTGCCAGCAGTCATCCAGGGGAAGGCTACACCTTC. As protein: CASSHPGEGYTF.

The chain is built from TRBV28 and TRBJ1-2, with D unresolved. Trimming stripped 3 bases from V and 7 bases from J, with 18 bases between. The CDR3 covers 15 residues. Germline V lookup: CDR1 MDHEN, CDR2 SYDVKM. This CDR3 is CASSFIRAGISGYTF. In DNA form, the CDR3 reads TGTGCCAGCAGTTTCATCCGGGCTGGCATCAGTGGCTACACCTTC.

This clone appeared a few times. V usage is TRBV5-1 and J usage is TRBJ1-1; D not certain. The CDR3 runs 15 residues. V dropped 0 bases and J dropped 5 bases, with 14 bases sitting between them. Per the germline V gene, CDR1 is SGHRS and CDR2 is YFSETQ. The CDR3 bases are TGCGCCAGCAGCTTGGAGCGGGGAAGTGGAACTGAAGCTTTCTTT. Translation gives CASSLERGSGTEAFF. The variable domain in full, with the rest retrieved from reference TRBV5-1 and TRBJ1-1, is KAGVTQTPRYLIKTRGQQVTLSCSPISGHRSVSWYQQTPGQGLQFLFEYFSETQRNKGNFPGRFSGRQFSNSRSEMNVSTLELGDSALYLCASSLERGSGTEAFFGQGTRLTVV.

This clone appeared a few times. The chain carries TRBV11-2 and TRBJ2-2; weak D call: TRBD2 (6 bases). This CDR3 has 14 residues. Per the germline V gene, CDR1 is SGHAT and CDR2 is FQNNGV. The ends were cut back, 3 bases at V and 4 bases at J, with 9 bases in the middle. The DNA for the CDR3 is TGTGCCAGCAGCTTCCGGGGGTTCACCGGGGAGCTGTTTTTT. Protein sequence: CASSFRGFTGELFF.

As concerns this clone: Only one base separates this from a far larger clonotype, so it likely reflects a read error. This chain links TRBV15 with TRBJ1-1; no definite D call. Germline V CDR1 and CDR2: LNHNV, YYDKDF (reference sequence). The germline V and J ends were trimmed by 4 bases and 5 bases, with 11 bases remaining between them. The CDR3 length is 13 residues. CDR3 protein: CATSMEMTTEAFF. CDR3 nucleotide sequence: TGTGCCACCAGCATGGAGATGACTACTGAAGCTTTCTTT.

The V gene is TRBV6-6, the J gene TRBJ2-7, with 9 nucleotides matching TRBD1. CDR1 and CDR2 (germline): MNHNY, SVGAGI (reference sequence). J gave up 1 base and V 6 bases, and 10 bases lay outside the gene matches. The CDR3 runs 16 residues. CDR3 residues: CASSASDRGISYEQYF. CDR3 DNA sequence: TGTGCCAGCAGCGCCTCCGACAGGGGGATATCCTACGAGCAGTACTTC.

V and J are TRBV11-2 and TRBJ2-3, with 8 positions matching TRBD1. The junction had 5 bases not matched to a gene; V was cut back by 5 bases and J by 1 base. Per the germline V gene, CDR1 is SGHAT and CDR2 is FQNNGV. The length of the CDR3 is 15 residues. The CDR3 DNA reads TGTGCCAGCAGCCCAATGGGACAGGGCACAGATACGCAGTATTTT. This sequence encodes CASSPMGQGTDTQYF.

CDR3 region: CATSGSYEQYF. CDR3 DNA sequence: TGTGCCACGTCCGGCTCCTACGAGCAGTACTTC. The rearrangement links TRBV10-3 to TRBJ2-7; D gene unclear. The CDR3 sequence is 11 residues long. Trimming cost V 10 bases and J 0 bases, with 7 bases left between them. From germline, CDR1 is ENHRY and CDR2 SYGVKD.

The gene calls are TRBV9 and TRBJ2-7; the match to TRBD1 covers 8 bases. CDR3 length: 17 residues. The V gene's germline CDR1 is SGDLS and CDR2 YYNGEE. The V gene end was trimmed by 0 bases and the J gene end by 6 bases; junction bases not matched to a gene: 14. This CDR3 reads CASSVGEGGQERSEQYF. CDR3 nucleotide sequence: TGTGCCAGCAGCGTAGGAGAAGGGGGACAGGAAAGGAGCGAGCAGTACTTC.

V gene TRBV6-1 combines with J gene TRBJ2-3, with D unresolved. Per the germline V gene, CDR1 is MNHNS and CDR2 is SASEGT. The CDR3 has 13 residues. V was trimmed by 0 bases and J by 5 bases, leaving 6 bases between them. The CDR3 protein is CASSEAGRDTQYF. DNA for the CDR3: TGTGCCAGCAGTGAAGCGGGAAGAGATACGCAGTATTTT.

This clone has only a few counts. The rearrangement links TRBV29-1 to TRBJ2-1; D remains unclear. Germline V gene sequence: CDR1 SQVTM, CDR2 ANQGSEA. The CDR3 has 15 residues. The V end lost 6 bases, the J end lost 5 bases, and 20 bases lay between the germline ends. The CDR3 region has the DNA TGCAGCGTCCAAAGCGCAGCCCAGAGACACAATGAGCAGTTCTTC. Protein: CSVQSAAQRHNEQFF.

This clone has a handful of counts. The chain carries TRBV29-1 and TRBJ2-3; D may be TRBD2 (5 bases). This CDR3 region has 14 residues. Between the trimmed V and J ends, which lost 4 bases and 1 base, there was a span of 12 bases. Germline V gene sequence: CDR1 SQVTM, CDR2 ANQGSEA. Here the CDR3 DNA reads TGCAGCGTTGTCTTAAGCGGACGCACAGATACGCAGTATTTT. Protein sequence: CSVVLSGRTDTQYF.

Only a few counts were recorded for this clone. This chain uses TRBV7-2 with TRBJ2-3; TRBD2 is a possible D gene (6 bases). Trimming took 2 bases from V and 1 from J, leaving 10 bases between them. Germline V CDR1 and CDR2: SGHTA, FQGNSA. The CDR3 length is 15 residues. The CDR3 DNA sequence: TGTGCCAGCAGCTTATACGGGAGTGGCACAGATACGCAGTATTTT. It translates to CASSLYGSGTDTQYF.